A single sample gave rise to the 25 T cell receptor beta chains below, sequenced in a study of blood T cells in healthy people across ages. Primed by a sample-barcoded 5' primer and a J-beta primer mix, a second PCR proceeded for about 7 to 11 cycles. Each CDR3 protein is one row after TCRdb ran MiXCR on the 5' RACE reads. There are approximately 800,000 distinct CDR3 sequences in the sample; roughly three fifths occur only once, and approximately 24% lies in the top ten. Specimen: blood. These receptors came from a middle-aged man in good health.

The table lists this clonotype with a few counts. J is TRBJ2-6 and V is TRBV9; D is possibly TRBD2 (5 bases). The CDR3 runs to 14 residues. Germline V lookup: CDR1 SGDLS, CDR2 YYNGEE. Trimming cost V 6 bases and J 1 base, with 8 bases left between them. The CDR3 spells CASTGKSGANVLTF. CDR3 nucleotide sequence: TGTGCCAGCACGGGAAAATCTGGGGCCAACGTCCTGACTTTC. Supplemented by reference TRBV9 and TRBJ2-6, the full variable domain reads DSGVTQTPKHLITATGQRVTLRCSPRSGDLSVYWYQQSLDQGLQFLIQYYNGEERAKGNILERFSAQQFPDLHSELNLSSLELGDSALYFCASTGKSGANVLTFGAGSRLTVL.

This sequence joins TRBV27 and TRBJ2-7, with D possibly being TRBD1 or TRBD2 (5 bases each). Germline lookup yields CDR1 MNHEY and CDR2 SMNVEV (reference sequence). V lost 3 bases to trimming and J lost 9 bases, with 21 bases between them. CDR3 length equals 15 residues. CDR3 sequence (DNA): TGTGCCAGCAGTTTTCTAGGGCTTGGGACCGGCAGGCAGTACTTC. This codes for CASSFLGLGTGRQYF.

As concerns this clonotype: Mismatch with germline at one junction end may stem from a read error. This chain's CDR3 is CASSLAWASSYNERFF. As DNA, the CDR3 is TGTGCCAGCAGCTTGGCTTGGGCAAGCTCCTACAATGAGCGGTTCTTC. The chain links TRBV5-5 to TRBJ2-1; D remains unclear. CDR3 length: 16 residues. The V gene's germline CDR1 is SGHKS and CDR2 YYEKEE (reference sequence).

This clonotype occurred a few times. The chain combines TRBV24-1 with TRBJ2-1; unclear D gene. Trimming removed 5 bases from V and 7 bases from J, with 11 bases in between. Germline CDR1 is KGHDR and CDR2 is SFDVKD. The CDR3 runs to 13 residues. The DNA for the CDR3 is TGTGCCACCAGTGGGCGGAAAAGTAATGAGCAGTTCTTC. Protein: CATSGRKSNEQFF.

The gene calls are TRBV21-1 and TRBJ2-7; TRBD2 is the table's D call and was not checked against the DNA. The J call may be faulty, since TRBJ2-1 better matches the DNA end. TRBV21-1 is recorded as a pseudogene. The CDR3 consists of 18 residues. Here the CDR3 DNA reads TGTGCCAGCAGCAAAAGTGAAGCGCCCTCGAGCACAACCTACGAGCAGTTCTTC. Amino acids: CASSKSEAPSSTTYEQFF.

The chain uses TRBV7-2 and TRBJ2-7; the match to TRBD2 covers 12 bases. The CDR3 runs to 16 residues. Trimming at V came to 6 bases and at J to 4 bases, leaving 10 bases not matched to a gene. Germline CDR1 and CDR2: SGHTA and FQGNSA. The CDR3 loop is CASSSSGRATIYEQYF. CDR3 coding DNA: TGTGCCAGCAGTTCTAGCGGGAGGGCTACAATTTACGAGCAGTACTTC.

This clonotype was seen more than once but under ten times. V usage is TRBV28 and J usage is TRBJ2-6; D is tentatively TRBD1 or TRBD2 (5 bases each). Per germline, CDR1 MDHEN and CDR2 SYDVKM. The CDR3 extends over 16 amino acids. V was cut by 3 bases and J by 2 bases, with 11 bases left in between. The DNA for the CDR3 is TGTGCCAGCAGTTTGGGGACGCTAGCTGGGGCCAACGTCCTGACTTTC. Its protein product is CASSLGTLAGANVLTF. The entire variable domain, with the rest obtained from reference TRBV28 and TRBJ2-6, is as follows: DVKVTQSSRYLVKRTGEKVFLECVQDMDHENMFWYRQDPGLGLRLIYFSYDVKMKEKGDIPEGYSVSREKKERFSLILESASTNQTSMYLCASSLGTLAGANVLTFGAGSRLTVL.

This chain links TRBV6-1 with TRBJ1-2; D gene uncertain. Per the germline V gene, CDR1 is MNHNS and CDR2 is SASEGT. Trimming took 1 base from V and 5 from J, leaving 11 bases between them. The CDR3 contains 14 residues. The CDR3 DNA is TGTGCCAGCAGTGAAGTGGCAGGCCCATATGGCTACACCTTC. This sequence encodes CASSEVAGPYGYTF.

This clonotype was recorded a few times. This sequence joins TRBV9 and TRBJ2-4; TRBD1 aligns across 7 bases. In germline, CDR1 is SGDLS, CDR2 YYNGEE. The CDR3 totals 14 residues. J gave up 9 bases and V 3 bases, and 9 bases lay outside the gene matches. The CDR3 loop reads CASSALTGQGIQYF. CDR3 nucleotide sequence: TGTGCCAGCAGCGCATTGACAGGGCAGGGCATTCAGTACTTC.

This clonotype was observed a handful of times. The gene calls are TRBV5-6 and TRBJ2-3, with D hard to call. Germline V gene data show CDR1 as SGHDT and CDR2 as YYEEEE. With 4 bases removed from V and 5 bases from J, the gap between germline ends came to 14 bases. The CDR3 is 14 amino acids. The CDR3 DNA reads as TGTGCCAGCAGCCCCCCAATCGGTGGAGATACGCAGTATTTT. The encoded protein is CASSPPIGGDTQYF.

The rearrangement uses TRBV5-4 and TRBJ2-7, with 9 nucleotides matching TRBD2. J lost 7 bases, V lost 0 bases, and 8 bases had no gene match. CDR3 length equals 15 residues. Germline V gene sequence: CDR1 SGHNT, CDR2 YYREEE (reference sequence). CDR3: CASSLASGTYNEQYF. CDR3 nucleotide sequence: TGTGCCAGCAGCTTGGCTAGCGGGACGTACAATGAGCAGTACTTC.

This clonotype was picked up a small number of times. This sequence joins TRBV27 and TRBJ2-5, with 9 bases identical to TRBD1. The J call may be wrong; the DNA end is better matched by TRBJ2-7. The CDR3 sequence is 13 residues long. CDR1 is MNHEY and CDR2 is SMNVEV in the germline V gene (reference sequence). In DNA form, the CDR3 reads TGTGCCAGCAGTGGGACAGGGTTGTACGAGCAGTACTTC. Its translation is CASSGTGLYEQYF.

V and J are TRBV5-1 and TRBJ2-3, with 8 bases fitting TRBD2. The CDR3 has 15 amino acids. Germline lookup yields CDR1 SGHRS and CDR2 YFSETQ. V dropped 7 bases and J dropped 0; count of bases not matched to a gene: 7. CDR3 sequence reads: CASGREGQSTDTQYF. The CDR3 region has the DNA TGCGCCAGCGGACGGGAGGGACAAAGCACAGATACGCAGTATTTT.

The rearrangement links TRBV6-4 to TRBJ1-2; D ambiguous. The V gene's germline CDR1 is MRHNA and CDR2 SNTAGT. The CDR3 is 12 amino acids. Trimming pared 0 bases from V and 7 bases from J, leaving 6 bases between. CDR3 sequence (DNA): TGTGCCAGCAGTGACTCTCGTGTTGGCTACACCTTC. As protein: CASSDSRVGYTF.

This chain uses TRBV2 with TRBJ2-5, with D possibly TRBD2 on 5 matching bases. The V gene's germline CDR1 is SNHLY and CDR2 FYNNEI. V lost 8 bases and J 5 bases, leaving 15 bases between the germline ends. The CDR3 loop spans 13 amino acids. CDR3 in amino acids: CASRLRGLETQYF. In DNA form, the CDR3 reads TGTGCCAGCCGCTTAAGAGGGCTGGAGACCCAGTACTTC.

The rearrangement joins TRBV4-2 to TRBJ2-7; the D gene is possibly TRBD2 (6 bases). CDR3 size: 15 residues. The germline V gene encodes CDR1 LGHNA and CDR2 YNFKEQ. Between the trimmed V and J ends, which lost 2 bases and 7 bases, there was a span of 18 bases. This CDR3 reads CASSQPLGGMEEQYF. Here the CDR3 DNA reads TGTGCCAGCAGCCAACCTCTCGGGGGAATGGAAGAGCAGTACTTC.

CDR3 nucleotide sequence: TGCAGTGCTAGACAGACTACCACGGGTGAGCAGTTCTTC. Encoded protein: CSARQTTTGEQFF. V is TRBV20-1 and J is TRBJ2-1, with a possible D match to TRBD2 (5 bases). Trimming removed 2 bases at V and 9 bases at J, with 14 bases between. The CDR3 runs to 13 residues. Germline CDR1 reads DFQATT; CDR2 reads SNEGSKA (reference sequence).

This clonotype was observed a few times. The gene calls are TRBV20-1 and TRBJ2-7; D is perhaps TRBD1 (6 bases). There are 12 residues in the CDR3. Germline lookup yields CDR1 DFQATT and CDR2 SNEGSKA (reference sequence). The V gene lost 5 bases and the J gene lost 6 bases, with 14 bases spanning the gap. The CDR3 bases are TGCAGTGCTTCCAGGGACATCCGCGAGCAGTACTTC. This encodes CSASRDIREQYF.

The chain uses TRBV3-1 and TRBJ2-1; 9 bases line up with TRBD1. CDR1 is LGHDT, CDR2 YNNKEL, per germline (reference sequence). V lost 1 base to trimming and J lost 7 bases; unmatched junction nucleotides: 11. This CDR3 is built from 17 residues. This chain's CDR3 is CASSQALAGTGKNEQFF. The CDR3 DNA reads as TGTGCCAGCAGCCAAGCTCTTGCCGGGACAGGGAAAAATGAGCAGTTCTTC.

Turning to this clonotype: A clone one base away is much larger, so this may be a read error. CDR3 loop: CASRRSQGADTQYF. In nucleotides, the CDR3 is TGTGCCAGCAGGCGCTCACAAGGGGCAGATACGCAGTATTTT. The chain uses TRBV7-8 and TRBJ2-3, with a possible D match to TRBD1 (5 bases). This CDR3 region has 14 residues. Between the trimmed V and J ends, which lost 6 bases and 4 bases, there was a span of 14 bases. Per the germline V gene, CDR1 is SGHVS and CDR2 is FQNEAQ.

Here the CDR3 DNA reads TGTGCCAACCCTAAGGGCGACAGCAATGAGCAGTACTTC. It encodes CANPKGDSNEQYF. V gene TRBV7-3 combines with J gene TRBJ2-5; possible D gene TRBD1, 5 bases. From germline, CDR1 is SGHTA and CDR2 FQGTGA. The germline V and J ends were trimmed by 10 bases and 11 bases, with 23 bases remaining between them. The length of the CDR3 is 13 residues.

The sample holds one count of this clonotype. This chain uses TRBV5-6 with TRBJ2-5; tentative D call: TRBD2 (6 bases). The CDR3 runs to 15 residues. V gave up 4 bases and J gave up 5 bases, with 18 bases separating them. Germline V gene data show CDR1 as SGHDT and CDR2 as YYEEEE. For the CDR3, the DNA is TGTGCCAGCAGCAGCATGGGACGGGGGATTGAGACCCAGTACTTC. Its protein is CASSSMGRGIETQYF.

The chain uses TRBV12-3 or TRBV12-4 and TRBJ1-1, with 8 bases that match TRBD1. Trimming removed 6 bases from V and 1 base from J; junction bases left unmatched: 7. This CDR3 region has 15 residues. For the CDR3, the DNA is TGTGCCAGCAGAGAAACCGGGACAGGGAACACTGAAGCTTTCTTT. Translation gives CASRETGTGNTEAFF.

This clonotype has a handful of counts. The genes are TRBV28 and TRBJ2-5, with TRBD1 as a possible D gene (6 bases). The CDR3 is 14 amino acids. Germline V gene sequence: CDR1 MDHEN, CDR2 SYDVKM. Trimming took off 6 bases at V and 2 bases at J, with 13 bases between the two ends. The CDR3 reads CASSEGQRQETQYF. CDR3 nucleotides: TGTGCCAGCAGCGAAGGACAGCGACAAGAGACCCAGTACTTC.

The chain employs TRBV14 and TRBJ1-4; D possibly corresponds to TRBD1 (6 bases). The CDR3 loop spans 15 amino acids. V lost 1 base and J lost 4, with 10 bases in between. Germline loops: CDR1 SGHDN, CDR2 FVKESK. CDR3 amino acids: CASSQADRYNEKLFF. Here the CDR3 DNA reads TGTGCCAGCAGCCAAGCGGACAGATATAATGAAAAACTGTTTTTT.